Below, 9 T cell receptor beta chains from the same sample are listed, as sequenced in a study of T cell responses to AZD1222 COVID-19 vaccine. Assay used: immunoSEQ multiplex PCR; TCRdb lists only in-frame clones, some missing. The table records tens of thousands of clones, around 92% of them present only once. Sequencing was performed on peripheral blood, taken on day 0 of AZD1222 vaccination. The receptors were gathered from an adult in good health.

The chain combines TRBV27 with TRBJ2-2, with a weak D call TRBD2 (5 bases). V was clipped by 2 bases and J by 5 bases, with 15 bases between them. The germline CDR1 and CDR2 sequences are MNHEY and SMNVEV (reference sequence). The CDR3 is 16 amino acids. The CDR3 loop is CASSLILFGGTGELFF. For the CDR3, the DNA is TGTGCCAGCAGTTTAATTTTGTTCGGCGGGACCGGGGAGCTGTTTTTT.

The chain combines TRBV5-8 with TRBJ2-7, with a possible D match to TRBD2 (5 bases). V was cut by 4 bases and J by 0 bases, with 20 bases left in between. Germline V gives CDR1 SGHTS, CDR2 YDEGEE. The CDR3 totals 17 residues. This chain's CDR3 is CASSPWTSLKSSYEQYF. The CDR3 DNA follows: TGTGCCAGCAGCCCTTGGACTTCTCTTAAAAGCTCCTACGAGCAGTACTTC.

This rearrangement joins TRBV6-4 to TRBJ2-1; a possible D gene is TRBD2 (7 bases). The germline V and J ends were trimmed by 6 bases and 10 bases, with 16 bases remaining between them. Germline CDR1 reads MRHNA; CDR2 reads SNTAGT. CDR3 length: 13 amino acids. The DNA of the CDR3 is TGTGCCAGCAGAGAAGGGGGGGCAAACGAGCAGTTCTTC. It encodes CASREGGANEQFF.

With respect to this clone: At the DNA level, this CDR3 is encoded by other sequences in the same sample as well. The chain combines TRBV28 with TRBJ2-7, with D unclear. The germline gives CDR1 MDHEN, CDR2 SYDVKM. V gave up 6 bases and J gave up 4 bases, with 10 bases separating them. CDR3 length equals 12 residues. The CDR3 nucleotides are TGTGCCAGCAGCCTTAAGGTTTACGAGCAGTACTTC. This gives the protein CASSLKVYEQYF.

The rearrangement links TRBV28 to TRBJ1-5, with D perhaps TRBD1 (6 bases). V lost 6 bases, J lost 10 bases, and 13 bases lay in between. Per germline, CDR1 MDHEN and CDR2 SYDVKM. This CDR3 has 12 amino acids. CDR3: CASSYRDGPQHF. The CDR3 DNA is TGTGCCAGCAGCTACAGGGATGGACCCCAGCATTTT. The full variable domain, completed using reference TRBV28 and TRBJ1-5, is DVKVTQSSRYLVKRTGEKVFLECVQDMDHENMFWYRQDPGLGLRLIYFSYDVKMKEKGDIPEGYSVSREKKERFSLILESASTNQTSMYLCASSYRDGPQHFGDGTRLSIL.

The V call is TRBV30, the J call TRBJ2-2; D gene uncertain. Germline lookup yields CDR1 GTSNPN and CDR2 SVGIG (reference sequence). The V and J ends lost 4 bases and 3 bases respectively, with 9 bases between them. The CDR3 is 13 residues long. CDR3 in DNA: TGTGCCTGGACCCCACAGCACACCGGGGAGCTGTTTTTT. Protein: CAWTPQHTGELFF.

This sequence joins TRBV3-1 (or the pseudogene TRBV3-2) and TRBJ1-4, with TRBD1 matching 9 bases. The CDR3 is 14 residues long. Trimming removed 3 bases from V and 8 bases from J; junction bases left unmatched: 4. Germline V CDR1 and CDR2: LGHDT, YNNKEL (reference sequence). CDR3 sequence: CASSHQGQGEKLFF. CDR3 bases: TGTGCCAGCAGCCACCAGGGACAGGGCGAAAAACTGTTTTTT.

CDR3 in amino acids: CASSLGGGVTFF. In nucleotides, the CDR3 is TGTGCCAGCAGTTTAGGGGGCGGGGTTACTTTCTTT. This chain links TRBV28 with TRBJ1-1; possible D gene TRBD1, 6 bases. Trimming cost V 2 bases and J 12 bases, with 13 bases left between them. The germline gives CDR1 MDHEN, CDR2 SYDVKM. The CDR3 contains 12 residues.

This clone was observed a single time. The CDR3 spells CASSRLAGAYEQYF. In DNA, the CDR3 is TGTGCCAGCTCACGGTTAGCGGGAGCCTACGAGCAGTACTTC. This chain links TRBV18 with TRBJ2-7, with TRBD2 matching 9 bases. The germline V gene encodes CDR1 KGHSH and CDR2 LQKENI. CDR3 length equals 14 residues. V was clipped by 4 bases and J by 2 bases; unmatched bases: 3. Supplemented by reference TRBV18 and TRBJ2-7, the full variable domain reads NAGVMQNPRHLVRRRGQEARLRCSPMKGHSHVYWYRQLPEEGLKFMVYLQKENIIDESGMPKERFSAEFPKEGPSILRIQQVVRGDSAAYFCASSRLAGAYEQYFGPGTRLTVT.